The text below deals with one T cell receptor (beta chain). This specimen belongs to a study of CD8+ T cells in alopecia areata. The treatment denotes: oral pan-JAK inhibitor, 5-10 mg twice daily. RNA was isolated and reverse transcribed to cDNA, the sequencing template. TCRdb keeps only in-frame clones here, not all; method: immunoSEQ multiplex PCR. The sample has 250,000 to 300,000 clones, roughly 64% seen once. The material was CD4+ T cells sorted from blood, obtained at week 24, from a patient treated with tofacitinib. The receptor's source is a human donor with alopecia areata.

The CDR3 DNA is TGTGCCAGCTCACCGGATTTCGGGCGGCCCCAGCATTTT. It specifies CASSPDFGRPQHF. The chain uses TRBV18 and TRBJ1-5, with D unclear. The germline V and J ends were trimmed by 3 bases and 9 bases, with 12 bases remaining between them. The germline CDR1 and CDR2 sequences are KGHSH and LQKENI. The CDR3 sequence is 13 residues long.